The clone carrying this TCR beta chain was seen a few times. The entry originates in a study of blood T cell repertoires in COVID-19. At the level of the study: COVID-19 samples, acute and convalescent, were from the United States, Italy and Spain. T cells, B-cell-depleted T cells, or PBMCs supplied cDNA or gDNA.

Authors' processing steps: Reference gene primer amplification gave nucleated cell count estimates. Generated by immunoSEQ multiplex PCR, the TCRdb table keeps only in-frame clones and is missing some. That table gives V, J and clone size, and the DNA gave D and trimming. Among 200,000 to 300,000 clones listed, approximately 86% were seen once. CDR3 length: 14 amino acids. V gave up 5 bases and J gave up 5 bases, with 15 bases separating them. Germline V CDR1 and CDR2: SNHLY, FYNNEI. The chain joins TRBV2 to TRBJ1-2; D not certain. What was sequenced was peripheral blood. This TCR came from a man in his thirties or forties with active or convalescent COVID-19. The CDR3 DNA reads TGTGCCAGCAGTCCCGGTTCCGAGGGATATGGCTACACCTTC. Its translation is CASSPGSEGYGYTF.